The clone carrying this TCR beta chain was counted only a few times. The target antigen is unknown. 5'-RACE, quantitative and with molecular barcodes, yielded the TCR beta libraries. TCRdb independently ran MiXCR on the 5' RACE reads; one entry per CDR3 protein. The sample holds roughly 160,000 distinct CDR3 sequences, about 9.9% seen once. In germline, CDR1 is SQVTM, CDR2 ANQGSEA. The CDR3 has 13 residues. With 4 bases removed from V and 2 bases from J, the gap between germline ends came to 12 bases. The sample originates from a study of CD8 T cells in ankylosing spondylitis. General study points: Clones linked to the disease showed a CD8+ phenotype. They occurred at relatively low frequencies in peripheral blood. Characteristic, it appeared, of ankylosing spondylitis blood was a TCR beta motif of 7 or 8 highly homologous variants.

Sequenced sample: blood, either unsorted or a sorted T cell fraction (not recorded which). This rearrangement joins TRBV29-1 to TRBJ2-7; possibly TRBD1 for D (5 bases). The sequence derives from a male donor with ankylosing spondylitis or in good health (not recorded which). The CDR3 is CSVGSDRTYEQYF. DNA of the CDR3: TGCAGCGTTGGGTCCGACAGAACCTACGAGCAGTACTTC.